A single sample is the source of the 5 T cell receptor beta chains below, sequenced in a study of shared clonotypes between healthy human individuals. Here immunoSEQ multiplex PCR was the method, and the copy in TCRdb shows in-frame clones only, minus some. The table lists around 720,000 clones, approximately 73% of them singletons. Source material: memory CD4+ T cells sorted from blood. Sample subset: CD45RA-negative fraction. The origin of the receptors is a woman younger than 45 in good health.

The chain uses TRBV7-6 and TRBJ2-1, with 11 bases lining up with TRBD2. CDR1 is SGHVS, CDR2 FNYEAQ, per germline. V shed 1 base and J 9 bases; nucleotides not matched to a gene: 11. The CDR3 covers 17 residues. The CDR3 loop reads CASSLGPTSGSPTEQFF. In DNA form, the CDR3 reads TGTGCCAGCAGCTTAGGGCCCACTAGCGGGAGCCCGACTGAGCAGTTCTTC.

The chain employs TRBV4-1 and TRBJ2-5; a weak D match, TRBD2 (6 bases). The CDR3 is 16 residues long. Trimming removed 6 bases from V and 4 bases from J, with 21 bases in between. Germline V gene data show CDR1 as MGHRA and CDR2 as YSYEKL. Here the CDR3 reads CASRRRTNAPGETQYF. The CDR3 nucleotides read TGCGCCAGCAGGCGGAGGACTAATGCCCCCGGAGAGACCCAGTACTTC.

The J gene is TRBJ1-3, the V gene TRBV30; D is possibly TRBD1 (5 bases). Germline V gives CDR1 GTSNPN, CDR2 SVGIG (reference sequence). Trimming left V 0 bases short and J 4 bases short, with 13 bases between. This CDR3 has 15 residues. The CDR3 spells CAWSVPGTRGNTIYF. DNA for the CDR3: TGTGCCTGGAGTGTACCAGGGACTCGGGGAAACACCATATATTTT.

V and J are TRBV7-3 and TRBJ2-7; no firm D call. The CDR3 is 15 amino acids. Germline V gene data show CDR1 as SGHTA and CDR2 as FQGTGA. The V gene lost 2 bases and the J gene lost 3 bases, with 14 bases spanning the gap. The DNA of the CDR3 is TGTGCCAGCAGCTTATGGCCGAGCCCGGACTACGAGCAGTACTTC. As protein: CASSLWPSPDYEQYF. Looking up the rest from reference TRBV7-3 and TRBJ2-7 gives the full variable domain: GAGVSQTPSNKVTEKGKYVELRCDPISGHTALYWYRQSLGQGPEFLIYFQGTGAADDSGLPNDRFFAVRPEGSVSTLKIQRTERGDSAVYLCASSLWPSPDYEQYFGPGTRLTVT.

The rearrangement joins TRBV28 to TRBJ1-4, with D unresolved. This CDR3 is 15 amino acids long. Germline V gives CDR1 MDHEN, CDR2 SYDVKM. Deletions cut 2 bases from V and 6 bases from J, with 13 bases between. CDR3 amino acids: CASSLGSAGDEKLFF. The CDR3 bases are TGTGCCAGCAGTTTAGGATCGGCTGGGGATGAAAAACTGTTTTTT.